Presented here are 8 T cell receptor beta chains from one specimen sequenced in a study of blood T cell repertoires in COVID-19. The data were produced by immunoSEQ multiplex PCR, yet TCRdb's version contains in-frame clones alone and is incomplete. The data contain around 200,000 clones, roughly nine tenths of them singletons. The source material was peripheral blood. These receptors originate from a man aged 25 to 40 with acute or convalescent COVID-19.

V usage is TRBV6-1 and J usage is TRBJ1-5; TRBD1 aligns across 8 bases. From germline, CDR1 is MNHNS and CDR2 SASEGT. The ends lost 3 bases at V and 3 bases at J; junction bases unmatched: 7. The CDR3 consists of 16 residues. The DNA of the CDR3 is TGTGCCAGCAGTGACCAGGGACAGGAGATCAATCAGCCCCAGCATTTT. It codes for CASSDQGQEINQPQHF.

The chain combines TRBV3-1 (or the pseudogene TRBV3-2) with TRBJ1-1; tentative D call: TRBD1 (6 bases). The CDR3 runs to 13 residues. The V and J ends lost 1 base and 7 bases respectively, with 10 bases between them. Germline loops: CDR1 LGHDT, CDR2 YNNKEL (reference sequence). Here the CDR3 reads CASSQGGGIEAFF. The CDR3 DNA sequence: TGTGCCAGCAGCCAAGGAGGGGGAATTGAAGCTTTCTTT.

This chain links TRBV9 with TRBJ2-1; 11 positions match TRBD2. This CDR3 spans 15 amino acids. The V and J ends lost 2 bases and 4 bases, in that order; junction bases with no gene match: 2. Germline assignment: CDR1 SGDLS and CDR2 YYNGEE. Here the CDR3 reads CASSVGTSGYNEQFF. As DNA, the CDR3 is TGTGCCAGCAGCGTTGGGACTAGCGGTTACAATGAGCAGTTCTTC.

This clone turned up a few times. The chain carries TRBV29-1 and TRBJ1-5; D is possibly TRBD1 (5 bases). There are 14 residues in the CDR3. Germline loops: CDR1 SQVTM, CDR2 ANQGSEA. Trimming took 6 bases from V and 2 from J, leaving 14 bases between them. CDR3 bases: TGCAGCGTCGTCCAGGGAAATCGCAATCAGCCCCAGCATTTT. Residues: CSVVQGNRNQPQHF.

This rearrangement joins TRBV19 to TRBJ1-5, with 10 bases that match TRBD1. The junction had 1 base not matched to a gene; V was cut back by 0 bases and J by 2 bases. This CDR3 comprises 16 residues. Germline CDR1 is LNHDA and CDR2 is SQIVND (reference sequence). The CDR3 nucleotides read TGTGCCAGTAGTATAGACGGGACAGGGGGCAATCAGCCCCAGCATTTT. Protein: CASSIDGTGGNQPQHF.

The V and J genes are TRBV20-1 and TRBJ1-1; D possibly corresponds to TRBD1 (6 bases). V lost 7 bases and J lost 6, with 12 bases in between. Germline CDR1 DFQATT, CDR2 SNEGSKA (reference sequence). This CDR3 has 11 residues. The CDR3, as DNA: TGCAGTGTCCCAGGGGCCCCTGAAGCTTTCTTT. It translates to CSVPGAPEAFF.

This clone appeared a single time. The V and J genes are TRBV7-6 and TRBJ1-2; a weak D match, TRBD1 (5 bases). The germline V gene encodes CDR1 SGHVS and CDR2 FNYEAQ. The V end lost 2 bases, the J end lost 5 bases, and 21 bases lay between the germline ends. This CDR3 has 17 amino acids. The CDR3 sequence: CASSLRASQGGSYGYTF. CDR3 DNA: TGTGCCAGCAGCTTAAGGGCGTCGCAGGGTGGTAGTTATGGCTACACCTTC.

The chain recombines TRBV6-5 with TRBJ1-2, with D perhaps matching TRBD1 (5 bases). Germline lookup yields CDR1 MNHEY and CDR2 SVGAGI. The V end lost 6 bases, the J end lost 3 bases, and 17 bases lay between the germline ends. The length of the CDR3 is 15 residues. The CDR3, as DNA: TGTGCCAGCAGCCCCTTGACACCCAGGGACTATGGCTACACCTTC. Its protein is CASSPLTPRDYGYTF.